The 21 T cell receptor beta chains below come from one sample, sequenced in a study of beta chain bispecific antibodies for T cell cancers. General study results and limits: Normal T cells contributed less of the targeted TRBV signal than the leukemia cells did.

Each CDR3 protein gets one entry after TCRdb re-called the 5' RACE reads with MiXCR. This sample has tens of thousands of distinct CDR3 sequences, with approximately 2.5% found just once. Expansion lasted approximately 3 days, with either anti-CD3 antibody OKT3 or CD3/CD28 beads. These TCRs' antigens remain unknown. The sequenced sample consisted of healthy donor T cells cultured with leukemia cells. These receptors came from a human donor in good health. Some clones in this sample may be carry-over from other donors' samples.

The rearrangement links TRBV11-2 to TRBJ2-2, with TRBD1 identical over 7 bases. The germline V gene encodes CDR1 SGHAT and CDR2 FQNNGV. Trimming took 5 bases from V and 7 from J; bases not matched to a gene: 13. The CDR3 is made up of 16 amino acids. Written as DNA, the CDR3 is TGTGCCAGCAGCCCACACAGGGGACGGGGCGGCGGGGAGCTGTTTTTT. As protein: CASSPHRGRGGGELFF.

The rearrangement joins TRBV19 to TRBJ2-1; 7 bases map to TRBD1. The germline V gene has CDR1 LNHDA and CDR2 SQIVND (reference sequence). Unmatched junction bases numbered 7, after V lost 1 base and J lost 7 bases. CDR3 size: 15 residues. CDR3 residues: CASSIVRGPANEQFF. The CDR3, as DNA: TGTGCCAGTAGTATAGTTAGGGGGCCGGCGAATGAGCAGTTCTTC.

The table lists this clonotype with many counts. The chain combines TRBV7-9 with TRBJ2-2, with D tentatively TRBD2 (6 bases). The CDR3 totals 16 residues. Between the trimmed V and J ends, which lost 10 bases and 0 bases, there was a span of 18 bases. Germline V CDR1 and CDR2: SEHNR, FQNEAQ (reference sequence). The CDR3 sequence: CAIPRPTGANTGELFF. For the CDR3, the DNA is TGTGCCATTCCGAGGCCGACGGGGGCGAACACCGGGGAGCTGTTTTTT.

The CDR3 protein is CAGNPDREKLFF. DNA of the CDR3: TGTGCCGGCAACCCGGACAGGGAAAAACTGTTTTTT. The chain recombines TRBV2 with TRBJ1-4, with 7 bases that match TRBD1. The CDR3 totals 12 residues. CDR1 is SNHLY and CDR2 is FYNNEI in the germline V gene. The trim removed 11 bases at V and 8 bases at J, leaving 8 bases unmatched. The full variable domain, completed using reference TRBV2 and TRBJ1-4, is EPEVTQTPSHQVTQMGQEVILRCVPISNHLYFYWYRQILGQKVEFLVSFYNNEISEKSEIFDDQFSVERPDGSNFTLKIRSTKLEDSAMYFCAGNPDREKLFFGSGTQLSVL.

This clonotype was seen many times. CDR3 nucleotide sequence: TGTGCCAGCTCACCATCGGGGGCCGAGGTTGAGCAGTTCTTC. Amino acids: CASSPSGAEVEQFF. The rearrangement links TRBV18 to TRBJ2-1, with D possibly called TRBD1 or TRBD2 (6 bases each). In germline, CDR1 is KGHSH, CDR2 LQKENI. This CDR3 is 14 amino acids long. V was clipped by 2 bases and J by 9 bases, with 14 bases between them.

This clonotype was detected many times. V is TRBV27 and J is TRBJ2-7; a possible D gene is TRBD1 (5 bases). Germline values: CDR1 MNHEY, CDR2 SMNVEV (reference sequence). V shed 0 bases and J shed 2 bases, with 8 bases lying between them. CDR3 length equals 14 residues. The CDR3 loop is CASSLSRGPYEQYF. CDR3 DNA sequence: TGTGCCAGCAGTTTATCAAGGGGCCCCTACGAGCAGTACTTC.

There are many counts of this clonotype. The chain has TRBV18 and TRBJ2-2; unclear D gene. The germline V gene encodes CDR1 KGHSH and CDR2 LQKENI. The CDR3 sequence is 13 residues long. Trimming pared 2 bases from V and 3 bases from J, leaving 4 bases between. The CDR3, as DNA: TGTGCCAGCTCACCAATAGACACCGGGGAGCTGTTTTTT. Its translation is CASSPIDTGELFF.

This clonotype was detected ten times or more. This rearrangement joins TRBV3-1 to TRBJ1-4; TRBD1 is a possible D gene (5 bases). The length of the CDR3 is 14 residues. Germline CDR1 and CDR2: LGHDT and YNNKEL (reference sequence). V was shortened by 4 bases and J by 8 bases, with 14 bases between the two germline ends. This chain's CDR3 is CASSPRDRREKLFF. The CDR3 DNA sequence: TGTGCCAGCAGCCCTAGGGACCGCAGGGAAAAACTGTTTTTT.

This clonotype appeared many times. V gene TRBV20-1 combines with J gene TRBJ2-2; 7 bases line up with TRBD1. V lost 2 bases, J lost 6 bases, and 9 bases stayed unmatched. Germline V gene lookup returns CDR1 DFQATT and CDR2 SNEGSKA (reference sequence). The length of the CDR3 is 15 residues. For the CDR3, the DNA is TGCAGTGCTAGACTAGGGGGCGCGATGTCCGGGGAGCTGTTTTTT. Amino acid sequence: CSARLGGAMSGELFF.

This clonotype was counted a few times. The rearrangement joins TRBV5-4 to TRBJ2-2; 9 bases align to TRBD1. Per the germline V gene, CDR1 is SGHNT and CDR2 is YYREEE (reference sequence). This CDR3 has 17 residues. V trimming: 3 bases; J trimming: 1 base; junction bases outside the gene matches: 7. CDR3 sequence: CASSSGTGRLNTGELFF. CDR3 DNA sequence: TGTGCCAGCAGCTCCGGGACAGGGAGATTGAACACCGGGGAGCTGTTTTTT.

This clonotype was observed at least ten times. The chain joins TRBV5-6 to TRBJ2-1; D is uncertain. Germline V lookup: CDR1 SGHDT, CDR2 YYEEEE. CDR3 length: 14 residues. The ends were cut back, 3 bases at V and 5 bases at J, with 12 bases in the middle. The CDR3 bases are TGTGCCAGCAGCTCGTTCGACCGAGACAATGAGCAGTTCTTC. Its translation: CASSSFDRDNEQFF.

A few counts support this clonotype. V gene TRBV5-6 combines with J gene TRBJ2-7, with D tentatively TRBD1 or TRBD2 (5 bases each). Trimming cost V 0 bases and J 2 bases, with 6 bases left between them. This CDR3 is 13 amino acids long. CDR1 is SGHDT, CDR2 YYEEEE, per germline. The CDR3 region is CASSLEGPYEQYF. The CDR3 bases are TGTGCCAGCAGCTTGGAGGGACCCTACGAGCAGTACTTC. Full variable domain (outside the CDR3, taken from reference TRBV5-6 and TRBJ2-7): DAGVTQSPTHLIKTRGQQVTLRCSPKSGHDTVSWYQQALGQGPQFIFQYYEEEERQRGNFPDRFSGHQFPNYSSELNVNALLLGDSALYLCASSLEGPYEQYFGPGTRLTVT.

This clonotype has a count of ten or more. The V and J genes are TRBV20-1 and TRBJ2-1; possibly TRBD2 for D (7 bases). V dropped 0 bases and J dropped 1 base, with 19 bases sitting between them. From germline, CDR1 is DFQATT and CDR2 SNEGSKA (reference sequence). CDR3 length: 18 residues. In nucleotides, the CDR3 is TGCAGTGCTAGAGATCTCGAAATCGGGGGGCCTTCCTACAATGAGCAGTTCTTC. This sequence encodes CSARDLEIGGPSYNEQFF.

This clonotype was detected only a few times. The CDR3 DNA follows: TGTGCCAGCAGCACTCCCGGGACTAGGGGCGAGCAGTACTTC. It is translated as CASSTPGTRGEQYF. The chain has TRBV11-2 and TRBJ2-7; the match to TRBD2 covers 8 bases. J gave up 6 bases and V 5 bases, and 9 bases lay outside the gene matches. The germline CDR1 and CDR2 sequences are SGHAT and FQNNGV. CDR3 length: 14 amino acids.

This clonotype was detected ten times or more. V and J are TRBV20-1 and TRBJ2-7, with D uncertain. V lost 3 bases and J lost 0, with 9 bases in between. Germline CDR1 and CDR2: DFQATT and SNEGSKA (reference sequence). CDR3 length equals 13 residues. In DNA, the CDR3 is TGCAGTGCTAGGAGTCCTAGCTCCTACGAGCAGTACTTC. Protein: CSARSPSSYEQYF.

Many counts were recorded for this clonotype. CDR3 sequence (DNA): TGTGCCAGCAGGCTAGGACAGGGAAGTCGGGATGAGCAGTTCTTC. Its translation: CASRLGQGSRDEQFF. The chain is built from TRBV27 and TRBJ2-1; 8 positions agree with TRBD1. Trimming at V came to 6 bases and at J to 8 bases, leaving 12 bases not matched to a gene. This CDR3 region has 15 residues. Germline V gene lookup returns CDR1 MNHEY and CDR2 SMNVEV (reference sequence).

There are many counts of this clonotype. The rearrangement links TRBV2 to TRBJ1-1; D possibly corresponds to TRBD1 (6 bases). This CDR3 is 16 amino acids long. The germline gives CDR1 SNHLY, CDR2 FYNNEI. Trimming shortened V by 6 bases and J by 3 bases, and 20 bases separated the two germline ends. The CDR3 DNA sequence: TGTGCCAGCAGGAGGGTAGGCAGGGGAGCTTACACTGAAGCTTTCTTT. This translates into CASRRVGRGAYTEAFF.

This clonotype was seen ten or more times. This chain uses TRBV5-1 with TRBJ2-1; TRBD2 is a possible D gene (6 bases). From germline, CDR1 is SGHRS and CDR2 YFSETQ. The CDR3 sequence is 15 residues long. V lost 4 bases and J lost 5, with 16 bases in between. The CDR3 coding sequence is TGCGCCAGCAGCCCGGACGGACGGGGGAACAATGAGCAGTTCTTC. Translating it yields CASSPDGRGNNEQFF.

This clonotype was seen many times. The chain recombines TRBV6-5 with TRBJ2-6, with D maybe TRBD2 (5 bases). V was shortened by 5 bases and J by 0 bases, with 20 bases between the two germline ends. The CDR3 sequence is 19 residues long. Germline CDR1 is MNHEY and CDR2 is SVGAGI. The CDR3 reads CASSGRAGPEDSGANVLTF. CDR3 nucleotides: TGTGCCAGCAGTGGCCGGGCAGGCCCGGAGGACTCTGGGGCCAACGTCCTGACTTTC.

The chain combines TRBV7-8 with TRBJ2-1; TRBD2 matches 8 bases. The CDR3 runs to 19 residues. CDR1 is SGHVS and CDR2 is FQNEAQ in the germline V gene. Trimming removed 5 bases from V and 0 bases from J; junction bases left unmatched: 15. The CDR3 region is CASSAAGLELTSSYNEQFF. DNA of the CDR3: TGTGCCAGCAGCGCTGCGGGACTAGAATTGACTAGCTCCTACAATGAGCAGTTCTTC.

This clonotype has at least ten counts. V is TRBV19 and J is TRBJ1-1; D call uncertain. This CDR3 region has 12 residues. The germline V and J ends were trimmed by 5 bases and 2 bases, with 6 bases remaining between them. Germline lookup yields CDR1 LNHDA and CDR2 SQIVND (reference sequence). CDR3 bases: TGTGCCAGTAGTCAGCTAAACACTGAAGCTTTCTTT. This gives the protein CASSQLNTEAFF.